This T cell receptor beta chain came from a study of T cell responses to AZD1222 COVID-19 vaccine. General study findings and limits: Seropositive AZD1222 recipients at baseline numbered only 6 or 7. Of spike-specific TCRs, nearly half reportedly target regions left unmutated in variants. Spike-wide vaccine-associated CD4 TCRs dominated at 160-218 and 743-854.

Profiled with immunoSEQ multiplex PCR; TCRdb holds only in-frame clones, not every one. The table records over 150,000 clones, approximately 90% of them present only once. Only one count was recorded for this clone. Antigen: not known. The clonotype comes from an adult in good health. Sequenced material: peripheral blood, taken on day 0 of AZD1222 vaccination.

Here the CDR3 reads CASRLDGWELFF. CDR3 coding DNA: TGTGCCAGCAGATTAGACGGATGGGAGCTGTTTTTT. The chain has TRBV21-1 and TRBJ2-2. TRBV21-1 is reported as a pseudogene. The CDR3 extends over 12 amino acids.